This TCR beta chain is drawn from a study of cytomegalovirus exposure and HLA in healthy donors. Study-level findings and limits: Certain sequence variants were highly shared and formed a cluster, and this cluster was likely a sequencing artifact. For most subjects, TCR beta sequences were reported to predict HLA-A and HLA-B alleles with accuracy. A later analysis found most CMV-associated TCR beta chains apparently HLA-restricted. TCR beta sequences numbering roughly 16,000 were associated with HLA alleles at 0.05 false discovery rate in a later analysis.

Note on this clone: What it binds is not known.

Germline assignment: CDR1 SGHTA and CDR2 FQGNSA. Unmatched junction bases numbered 9, after V lost 3 bases and J lost 5 bases. The CDR3 extends over 16 amino acids. A multiplex PCR was run with 60 Vbeta primers and 13 Jbeta primers. This table comes from immunoSEQ multiplex PCR, and its TCRdb copy is limited to in-frame clones, with some not included. Of about 47,000 clones in the sample, approximately 67% are singletons; the top ten hold 6.3%. Input material: PBMCs. V gene TRBV7-2 combines with J gene TRBJ2-3, with 9 nucleotides matching TRBD2. This receptor was taken from a man aged 25 to 40 in good health and CMV-seronegative. CDR3 nucleotide sequence: TGTGCCAGCAGCTTGGGCGGGAGGGCCGGGTTAGATACGCAGTATTTT. The encoded protein is CASSLGGRAGLDTQYF.